These 19 T cell receptor beta chains were sequenced from one sample in a study of shared clonotypes between healthy human individuals. Clones were sequenced by immunoSEQ multiplex PCR, and TCRdb holds only the in-frame ones, with some missing. The sample lists about 2,500,000 clones, just over 90% occurring once. The specimen was naive CD4+ T cells sorted from blood. Stated subset: CD45RA+ positively selected. These receptors originate from a man between 18 and 35 years old in good health.

The chain joins TRBV10-1 to TRBJ2-7, with unresolved D. This CDR3 is 15 amino acids long. Trimming took off 5 bases at V and 0 bases at J, with 14 bases between the two ends. The germline V gene encodes CDR1 WNHNN and CDR2 SYGVQD (reference sequence). The CDR3 protein is CASSFKGRFSYEQYF. The CDR3 nucleotides read TGCGCCAGCAGTTTTAAAGGCAGGTTCTCCTACGAGCAGTACTTC.

The chain joins TRBV11-2 to TRBJ1-5, with 11 bases aligning to TRBD1. The trim removed 6 bases at V and 4 bases at J, leaving 5 bases unmatched. CDR3 length equals 15 residues. Germline V gene lookup returns CDR1 SGHAT and CDR2 FQNNGV. Here the CDR3 DNA reads TGTGCCAGCAGTGAAGGACAGGGGGCAAATCAGCCCCAGCATTTT. Its protein is CASSEGQGANQPQHF.

The V gene is TRBV9, the J gene TRBJ2-5; 11 bases are shared with TRBD1. The germline V gene encodes CDR1 SGDLS and CDR2 YYNGEE. The CDR3 consists of 17 residues. V was pared by 4 bases and J by 1 base, with 9 bases of the junction left unmatched. The CDR3 coding sequence is TGTGCCAGCAGCTCCAGCGGGACAGGGGGGATCCAAGAGACCCAGTACTTC. Residues: CASSSSGTGGIQETQYF.

The chain carries TRBV6-5 and TRBJ2-7, with D perhaps given as TRBD1 or TRBD2 (5 bases each). Looked up from germline, CDR1 is MNHEY and CDR2 is SVGAGI. The V end was cut by 2 bases, the J end by 5 bases, with 13 bases between. The CDR3 extends over 14 amino acids. This chain's CDR3 is CASSYQGMRDEQYF. The CDR3, as DNA: TGTGCCAGCAGTTACCAGGGAATGCGGGACGAGCAGTACTTC.

This clone came up once. The rearrangement joins TRBV29-1 to TRBJ2-3; TRBD1 matches at 8 bases. With V trimmed by 1 base and J by 3 bases, 3 bases remained unmatched. Germline assignment: CDR1 SQVTM and CDR2 ANQGSEA. The CDR3 consists of 14 residues. The CDR3 DNA follows: TGCAGCGTTGAAGGGACAGGGTTTACAGATACGCAGTATTTT. Encoded protein: CSVEGTGFTDTQYF.

The V and J genes are TRBV5-1 and TRBJ1-4; D is undetermined. This CDR3 is 14 amino acids long. With 3 bases removed from V and 3 bases from J, the gap between germline ends came to 9 bases. The germline V gene encodes CDR1 SGHRS and CDR2 YFSETQ. CDR3 loop: CASSSTSSNEKLFF. The CDR3 DNA sequence: TGCGCCAGCAGCTCGACATCGTCTAATGAAAAACTGTTTTTT.

The chain has TRBV7-9 and TRBJ2-3; TRBD2 agrees at 12 bases. The germline V gene encodes CDR1 SEHNR and CDR2 FQNEAQ (reference sequence). Losses at the gene ends were 5 bases for V and 0 bases for J; bases not matched to a gene: 6. The CDR3 extends over 17 amino acids. In DNA, the CDR3 is TGTGCCAGCAGCCGAGGACTAGCGGGGACTAGCACAGATACGCAGTATTTT. This codes for CASSRGLAGTSTDTQYF.

The chain uses TRBV11-3 and TRBJ2-1; D gene ambiguous. The CDR3 spans 13 residues. CDR1 and CDR2 (germline): SGHNT, YENEEA. The germline V and J ends were trimmed by 5 bases and 4 bases, with 9 bases remaining between them. Here the CDR3 reads CASSINRYNEQFF. In DNA form, the CDR3 reads TGTGCCAGCAGCATAAATCGGTACAATGAGCAGTTCTTC.

Comments on this clone: The same CDR3 is also encoded by other DNA sequences in this sample. The chain employs TRBV11-2 and TRBJ1-2, with a weak D call TRBD1 (5 bases). Germline CDR1 SGHAT, CDR2 FQNNGV. Between the trimmed V and J ends, which lost 6 bases and 4 bases, there was a span of 12 bases. The CDR3 contains 13 residues. DNA for the CDR3: TGTGCCAGCAGTCCGGGGGAGGGCTATGGCTACACCTTC. This encodes CASSPGEGYGYTF.

The V and J genes are TRBV19 and TRBJ2-1, with TRBD1 identical over 10 bases. Trimming took 3 bases from V and 9 from J; bases not matched to a gene: 5. Germline lookup yields CDR1 LNHDA and CDR2 SQIVND (reference sequence). The CDR3 spans 14 residues. DNA for the CDR3: TGTGCCAGTAGTATTCGACAGGGGGCGCGTGAGCAGTTCTTC. Its protein product is CASSIRQGAREQFF.

For the CDR3, the DNA is TGTGCCGGGGCGCTCCAAGAGACCCAGTACTTC. As protein: CAGALQETQYF. The V gene is TRBV2, the J gene TRBJ2-5; a possible D gene is TRBD1 (5 bases). Germline V lookup: CDR1 SNHLY, CDR2 FYNNEI. V was trimmed by 11 bases and J by 1 base, leaving 8 bases between them. The CDR3 is made up of 11 amino acids.

A single count supports this clone. The V gene is TRBV11-2, the J gene TRBJ1-2; TRBD1 agrees at 7 bases. This CDR3 region has 14 residues. Germline CDR1 SGHAT, CDR2 FQNNGV. The V and J ends lost 5 bases and 8 bases, in that order; junction bases with no gene match: 11. The CDR3 protein is CASSLPLTGIGYTF. Here the CDR3 DNA reads TGTGCCAGCAGCCTCCCATTGACAGGGATCGGCTACACCTTC.

The chain recombines TRBV5-1 with TRBJ2-7; 7 nucleotides align to TRBD1. After removal of 4 bases from V and 0 bases from J, the junction contained 7 bases not matched to a gene. Germline CDR1 and CDR2: SGHRS and YFSETQ. This CDR3 has 15 amino acids. CDR3 sequence: CASSTRGKSSYEQYF. CDR3 nucleotides: TGCGCCAGCAGCACCAGGGGGAAAAGCTCCTACGAGCAGTACTTC.

The rearrangement joins TRBV4-1 to TRBJ2-6; 9 nucleotides align to TRBD1. Germline-derived CDR1 and CDR2 are MGHRA and YSYEKL. Trimming removed 1 base from V and 1 base from J; junction bases left unmatched: 8. CDR3 length: 19 amino acids. CDR3 nucleotides: TGCGCCAGCAGCCAAGGGCGGGACAGGGTAATATCTGGGGCCAACGTCCTGACTTTC. This sequence encodes CASSQGRDRVISGANVLTF.

The chain uses TRBV9 and TRBJ1-6; 7 bases match TRBD1. Germline V CDR1 and CDR2: SGDLS, YYNGEE. This CDR3 has 15 residues. V was pared by 3 bases and J by 7 bases, with 7 bases of the junction left unmatched. CDR3 nucleotides: TGTGCCAGCAGCGAGGGGGACAGACTAAATTCACCCCTCCACTTT. It codes for CASSEGDRLNSPLHF.

The rearrangement uses TRBV18 and TRBJ2-5; 9 bases match TRBD1. This CDR3 region has 17 residues. V trimming: 3 bases; J trimming: 7 bases; junction bases outside the gene matches: 15. Germline V gene sequence: CDR1 KGHSH, CDR2 LQKENI. CDR3 amino acids: CASSPPTGTGTQGTQYF. The CDR3 region has the DNA TGTGCCAGCTCACCCCCTACCGGGACAGGGACGCAGGGGACCCAGTACTTC.

V and J are TRBV5-1 and TRBJ1-4; TRBD1 aligns across 8 bases. Germline values: CDR1 SGHRS, CDR2 YFSETQ. Trimming took 3 bases from V and 4 from J; bases not matched to a gene: 5. The CDR3 extends over 15 amino acids. CDR3 coding DNA: TGCGCCAGCAGCTCGTCAGGGGGCCGTAATGAAAAACTGTTTTTT. As protein: CASSSSGGRNEKLFF.

The chain uses TRBV9 and TRBJ2-1, with D perhaps matching TRBD1 or TRBD2 (5 bases each). This CDR3 is built from 13 residues. Germline V gives CDR1 SGDLS, CDR2 YYNGEE. Trimming removed 4 bases at V and 5 bases at J, with 10 bases between. In DNA form, the CDR3 reads TGTGCCAGCAGCCGGGGCAACGACAATGAGCAGTTCTTC. Its protein product is CASSRGNDNEQFF.

The chain combines TRBV28 with TRBJ1-3; possibly TRBD1 for D (5 bases). With 5 bases removed from V and 4 bases from J, the gap between germline ends came to 15 bases. The CDR3 consists of 15 residues. Germline V gene data show CDR1 as MDHEN and CDR2 as SYDVKM. The CDR3: CASSRGGAEGNTIYF. CDR3 sequence (DNA): TGTGCCAGCAGTCGGGGTGGGGCTGAGGGAAACACCATATATTTT.